This TCR beta chain was sequenced during a study of identical twins. Study outcomes and limitations: Invariant MAIT and iNKT cells could partly confound zero-insertion analyses. The more abundant beta clonotypes in cord blood had fewer insertions, and memory repertoires did not show this.

On this clonotype itself: Its cognate antigen is unknown.

Only healthy Caucasians were included as donors. CDR1 and CDR2 (germline): MNHEY, SVGEGT. J lost 3 bases, V lost 5 bases, and 8 bases had no gene match. There are 15 residues in the CDR3. TCRdb passed the 5' RACE reads through MiXCR, listing each CDR3 protein once. The table includes approximately 890,000 distinct CDR3 sequences, 10% to 15% detected once. The same sample was also used in a study of yellow fever vaccine responses in identical twins.

The source is a woman aged 18-29 years in good health. Specimen: PBMCs. The chain is built from TRBV6-2 or TRBV6-3 and TRBJ2-7, with 9 bases aligning to TRBD1. The CDR3 nucleotides are TGTGCCAGCAGTAAACCGGGACAGGGTCTCTACGAGCAGTACTTC. Protein: CASSKPGQGLYEQYF.